This TCR beta chain is from a study of T cell changes during pregnancy in multiple sclerosis. In germline, CDR1 is SGHRS, CDR2 YFSETQ. The length of the CDR3 is 13 residues. V was clipped by 3 bases and J by 8 bases, with 13 bases between them. This clone occurred once. TCRdb's table, derived via immunoSEQ multiplex PCR, lists solely in-frame clones and lacks some. The profile covers about 43,000 clones, with 88% appearing a single time and more than 4.5% taken by the ten largest. This receptor was taken from a female donor in good health, enrolled as a control in a pregnancy study. This specimen consisted of peripheral blood, obtained in the first trimester of pregnancy. The V call is TRBV5-1, the J call TRBJ2-3; D possibly corresponds to TRBD1 (6 bases). The CDR3 spells CASSSHVGATQYF. The DNA for the CDR3 is TGCGCCAGCAGCTCGCACGTGGGGGCTACGCAGTATTTT.